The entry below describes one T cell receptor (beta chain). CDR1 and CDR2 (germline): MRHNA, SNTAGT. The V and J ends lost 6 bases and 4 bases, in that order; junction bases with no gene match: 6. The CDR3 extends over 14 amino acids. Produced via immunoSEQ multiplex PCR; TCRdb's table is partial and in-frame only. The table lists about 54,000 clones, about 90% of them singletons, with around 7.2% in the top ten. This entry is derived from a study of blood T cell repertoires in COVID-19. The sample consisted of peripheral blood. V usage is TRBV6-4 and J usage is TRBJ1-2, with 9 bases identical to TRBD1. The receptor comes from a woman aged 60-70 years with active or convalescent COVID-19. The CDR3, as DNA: TGTGCCAGCAGCACTGGGACAGGGTCCTATGGCTACACCTTC. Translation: CASSTGTGSYGYTF.